These T cell receptor beta chains were read from a single sample in a study of blood T cell repertoires in COVID-19. The assay was immunoSEQ multiplex PCR, and TCRdb's table has in-frame clones only and misses some. The repertoire includes a few hundred thousand clones, over 75% of them detected once, and over 3% sits in the top ten. Material: PBMCs or T cells enriched from blood (not recorded which). All receptors come from a woman aged 18-29 years in a cohort exposed to, infected with or recovered from COVID-19 (not recorded which). CDR3s include the opening cysteine and the closing phenylalanine or tryptophan. Each record gives: J gene, D gene, clone size, V gene, CDR3 protein, CDR3 DNA. D genes are given only for firm matches. Clone size is not always given. Where it is, it says once, few, many or a class for expanded clones.

J gene: TRBJ1-2
D gene: TRBD1
clone size: -
V gene: TRBV6-5
CDR3 protein: CASSRDRDFYGYTF
CDR3 DNA: TGTGCCAGCAGCCGGGACAGAGACTTTTATGGCTACACCTTC

J gene: TRBJ1-1
D gene: -
clone size: -
V gene: TRBV2
CDR3 protein: CASTMGAMNTEAFF
CDR3 DNA: TGTGCCAGCACCATGGGGGCTATGAACACTGAAGCTTTCTTT

J gene: TRBJ1-1
D gene: TRBD1
clone size: -
V gene: TRBV3-1/TRBV3-2
CDR3 protein: CASSETGRNEAFF
CDR3 DNA: TGTGCCAGCAGCGAGACAGGGAGGAATGAAGCTTTCTTT

J gene: TRBJ1-5
D gene: -
clone size: -
V gene: TRBV24-1
CDR3 protein: CATSDLRGQPQHF
CDR3 DNA: TGTGCCACCAGTGATTTGCGGGGTCAGCCCCAGCATTTT

J gene: TRBJ2-3
D gene: TRBD2
clone size: -
V gene: TRBV5-1
CDR3 protein: CASSRVAGGFADTQYF
CDR3 DNA: TGCGCCAGCAGCAGGGTAGCGGGAGGTTTCGCAGATACGCAGTATTTT

J gene: TRBJ1-6
D gene: -
clone size: once
V gene: TRBV5-5
CDR3 protein: CASSLVDTDNSPLHF
CDR3 DNA: TGTGCCAGCAGCTTGGTGGACACCGATAATTCACCCCTCCACTTT

J gene: TRBJ1-6
D gene: TRBD1
clone size: -
V gene: TRBV27
CDR3 protein: CASRTTGEDSPLHF
CDR3 DNA: TGTGCCAGCAGAACGACAGGGGAGGACTCACCCCTCCACTTT

J gene: TRBJ2-7
D gene: TRBD2
clone size: -
V gene: TRBV7-6
CDR3 protein: CASSLIRFGRSSYEQYF
CDR3 DNA: TGTGCCAGCAGCTTAATTAGATTCGGGAGGAGCTCCTACGAGCAGTACTTC

J gene: TRBJ2-2
D gene: -
clone size: -
V gene: TRBV30
CDR3 protein: CAWSIGELFF
CDR3 DNA: TGTGCCTGGAGCATCGGGGAGCTGTTTTTT

J gene: TRBJ2-1
D gene: -
clone size: -
V gene: TRBV21-1
CDR3 protein: CASSKEAAGPHNEQFF
CDR3 DNA: TGTGCCAGCAGCAAAGAAGCGGCGGGGCCACACAATGAGCAGTTCTTC

J gene: TRBJ1-1
D gene: -
clone size: -
V gene: TRBV5-6
CDR3 protein: CASSLSQGLNTEAFF
CDR3 DNA: TGTGCCAGCAGCTTGAGTCAGGGTTTGAACACTGAAGCTTTCTTT

J gene: TRBJ1-2
D gene: TRBD1
clone size: once
V gene: TRBV28
CDR3 protein: CASSLQDREFGYTF
CDR3 DNA: TGTGCCAGCAGTTTACAGGACAGGGAGTTTGGCTACACCTTC

J gene: TRBJ1-6
D gene: TRBD1
clone size: -
V gene: TRBV5-6
CDR3 protein: CASSPDRGDYNSPLHF
CDR3 DNA: TGTGCCAGCAGCCCGGACAGGGGGGACTATAATTCACCCCTCCACTTT

J gene: TRBJ1-1
D gene: -
clone size: once
V gene: TRBV13
CDR3 protein: CASSTPGSGPREAFF
CDR3 DNA: TGTGCCAGCAGCACACCAGGGTCAGGTCCAAGAGAAGCTTTCTTT

J gene: TRBJ2-2
D gene: TRBD1
clone size: -
V gene: TRBV11-2
CDR3 protein: CASSSEQGAAFGELFF
CDR3 DNA: TGTGCCAGCAGCTCGGAACAGGGGGCTGCATTCGGGGAGCTGTTTTTT

J gene: TRBJ2-2
D gene: TRBD1
clone size: once
V gene: TRBV29-1
CDR3 protein: CSVEGVTGGTVGELFF
CDR3 DNA: TGCAGCGTTGAAGGTGTGACAGGGGGGACGGTCGGGGAGCTGTTTTTT

J gene: TRBJ2-1
D gene: TRBD2
clone size: -
V gene: TRBV5-1
CDR3 protein: CASSLVLAGGPGEQFF
CDR3 DNA: TGCGCCAGCAGCTTGGTTCTAGCGGGAGGGCCAGGTGAGCAGTTCTTC

J gene: TRBJ2-5
D gene: -
clone size: -
V gene: TRBV2
CDR3 protein: CASSVARGETQYF
CDR3 DNA: TGTGCCAGCAGTGTCGCAAGGGGCGAGACCCAGTACTTC

J gene: TRBJ2-1
D gene: TRBD2
clone size: -
V gene: TRBV11-3
CDR3 protein: CASSLPGGRLNGEQFF
CDR3 DNA: TGTGCCAGCAGCTTACCGGGCGGGAGACTGAACGGTGAGCAGTTCTTC

J gene: TRBJ1-5
D gene: -
clone size: -
V gene: TRBV2
CDR3 protein: CASSDLGNQPQHF
CDR3 DNA: TGTGCCAGCAGTGACCTCGGGAATCAGCCCCAGCATTTT

J gene: TRBJ2-3
D gene: -
clone size: once
V gene: TRBV21-1
CDR3 protein: CASSQTSGRHTDTQYF
CDR3 DNA: TGTGCCAGCAGCCAGACTAGCGGGAGACATACAGATACGCAGTATTTT

J gene: TRBJ2-2
D gene: -
clone size: -
V gene: TRBV11-2
CDR3 protein: CASSKQAGWRGELFF
CDR3 DNA: TGTGCCAGCAGCAAGCAGGCGGGATGGCGCGGGGAGCTGTTTTTT